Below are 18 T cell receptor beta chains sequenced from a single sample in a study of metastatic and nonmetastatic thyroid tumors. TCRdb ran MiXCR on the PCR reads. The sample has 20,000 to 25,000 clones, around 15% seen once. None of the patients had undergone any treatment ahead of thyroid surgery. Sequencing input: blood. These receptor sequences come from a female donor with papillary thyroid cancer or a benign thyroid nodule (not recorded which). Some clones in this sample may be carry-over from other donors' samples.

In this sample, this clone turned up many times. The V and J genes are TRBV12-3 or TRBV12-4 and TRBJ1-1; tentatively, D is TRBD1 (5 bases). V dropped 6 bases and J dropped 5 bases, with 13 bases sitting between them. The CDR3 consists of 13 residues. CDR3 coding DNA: TGTGCCAGCAGCCAGGGCGGGGGAACTGAAGCTTTCTTT. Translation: CASSQGGGTEAFF.

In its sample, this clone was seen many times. Here the CDR3 reads CSAPRGGSYEQYF. The CDR3 DNA reads as TGCAGTGCTCCCCGAGGAGGTAGCTACGAGCAGTACTTC. This chain uses TRBV20-1 with TRBJ2-7; weak D call: TRBD2 (5 bases). CDR1 is DFQATT and CDR2 is SNEGSKA in the germline V gene (reference sequence). The CDR3 has 13 residues. V lost 5 bases to trimming and J lost 3 bases, with 14 bases between them.

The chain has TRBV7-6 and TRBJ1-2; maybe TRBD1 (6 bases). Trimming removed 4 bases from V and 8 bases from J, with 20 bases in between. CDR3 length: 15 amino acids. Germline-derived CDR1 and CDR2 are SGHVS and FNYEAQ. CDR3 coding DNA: TGTGCCAGCAGCTCCGAGATCTCAGGGGAGCGGGGCTACACCTTC. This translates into CASSSEISGERGYTF.

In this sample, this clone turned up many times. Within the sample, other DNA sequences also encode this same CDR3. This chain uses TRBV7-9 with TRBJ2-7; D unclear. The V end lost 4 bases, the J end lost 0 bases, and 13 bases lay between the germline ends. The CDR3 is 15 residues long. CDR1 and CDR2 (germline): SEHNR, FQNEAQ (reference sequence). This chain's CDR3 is CASSSRLGSSYEQYF. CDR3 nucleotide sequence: TGTGCCAGCAGCTCCAGACTGGGAAGCTCCTACGAGCAGTACTTC.

Here the CDR3 DNA reads TGCAGTGCGAAACAGGGGACGTACGAGCAGTACTTC. Its protein is CSAKQGTYEQYF. The chain joins TRBV20-1 to TRBJ2-7, with 7 bases aligning to TRBD1. Germline V gives CDR1 DFQATT, CDR2 SNEGSKA (reference sequence). J gave up 4 bases and V 6 bases, and 6 bases lay outside the gene matches. The CDR3 runs to 12 residues.

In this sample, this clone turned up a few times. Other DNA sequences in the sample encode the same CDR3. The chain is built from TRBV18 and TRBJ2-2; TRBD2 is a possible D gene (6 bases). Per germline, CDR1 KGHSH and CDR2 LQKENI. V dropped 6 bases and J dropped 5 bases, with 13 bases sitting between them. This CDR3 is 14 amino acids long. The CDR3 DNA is TGTGCCAGCTCGCCGCGTCGGGGGACCGGGGAGCTGTTTTTT. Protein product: CASSPRRGTGELFF.

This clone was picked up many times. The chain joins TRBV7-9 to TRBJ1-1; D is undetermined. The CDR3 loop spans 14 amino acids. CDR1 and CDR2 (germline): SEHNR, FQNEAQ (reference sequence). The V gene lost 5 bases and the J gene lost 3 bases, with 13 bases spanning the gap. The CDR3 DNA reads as TGTGCCAGCAGCCCAGTCATTCAATACACTGAAGCTTTCTTT. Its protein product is CASSPVIQYTEAFF.

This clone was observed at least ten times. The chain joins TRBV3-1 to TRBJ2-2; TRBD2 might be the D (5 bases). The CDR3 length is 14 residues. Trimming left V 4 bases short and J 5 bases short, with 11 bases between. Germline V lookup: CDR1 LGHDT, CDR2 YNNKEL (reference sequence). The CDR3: CASSLGEATGELFF. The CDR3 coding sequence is TGTGCCAGCAGCCTGGGAGAGGCGACCGGGGAGCTGTTTTTT.

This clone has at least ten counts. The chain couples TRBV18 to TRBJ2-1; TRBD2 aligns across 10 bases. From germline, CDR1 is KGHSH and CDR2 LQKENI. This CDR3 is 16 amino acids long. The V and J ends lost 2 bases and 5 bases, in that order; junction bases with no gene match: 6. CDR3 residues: CASSPFSGRFNNEQFF. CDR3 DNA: TGTGCCAGCTCACCATTTAGCGGGAGGTTTAACAATGAGCAGTTCTTC.

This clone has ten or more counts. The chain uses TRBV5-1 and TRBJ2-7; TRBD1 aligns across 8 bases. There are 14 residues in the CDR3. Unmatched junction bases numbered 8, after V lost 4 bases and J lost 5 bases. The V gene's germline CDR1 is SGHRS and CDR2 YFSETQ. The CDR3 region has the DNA TGCGCCAGCAGCAGAATACAGGGGGGCGACGAGCAGTACTTC. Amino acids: CASSRIQGGDEQYF.

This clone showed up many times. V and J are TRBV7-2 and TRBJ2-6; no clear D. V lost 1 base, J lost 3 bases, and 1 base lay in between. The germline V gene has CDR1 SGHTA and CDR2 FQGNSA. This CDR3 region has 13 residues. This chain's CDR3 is CASSLVGANVLTF. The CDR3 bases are TGTGCCAGCAGCTTAGTTGGGGCCAACGTCCTGACTTTC.

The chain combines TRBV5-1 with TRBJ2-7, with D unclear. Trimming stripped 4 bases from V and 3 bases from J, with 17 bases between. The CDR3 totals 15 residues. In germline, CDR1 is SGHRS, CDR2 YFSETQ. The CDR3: CASSPTEYRDYEQYF. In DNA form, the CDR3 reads TGCGCCAGCAGCCCCACAGAGTACAGAGACTACGAGCAGTACTTC. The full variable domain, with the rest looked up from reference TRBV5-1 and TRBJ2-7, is KAGVTQTPRYLIKTRGQQVTLSCSPISGHRSVSWYQQTPGQGLQFLFEYFSETQRNKGNFPGRFSGRQFSNSRSEMNVSTLELGDSALYLCASSPTEYRDYEQYFGPGTRLTVT.

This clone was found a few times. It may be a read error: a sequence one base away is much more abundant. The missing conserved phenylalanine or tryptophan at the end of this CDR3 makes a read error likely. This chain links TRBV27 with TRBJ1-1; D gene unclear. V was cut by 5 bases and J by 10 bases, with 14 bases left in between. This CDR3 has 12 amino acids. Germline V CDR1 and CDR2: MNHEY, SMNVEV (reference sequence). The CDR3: CASSTATGGAFL. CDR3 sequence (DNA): TGTGCCAGCAGTACGGCAACGGGTGGAGCTTTCCTT.

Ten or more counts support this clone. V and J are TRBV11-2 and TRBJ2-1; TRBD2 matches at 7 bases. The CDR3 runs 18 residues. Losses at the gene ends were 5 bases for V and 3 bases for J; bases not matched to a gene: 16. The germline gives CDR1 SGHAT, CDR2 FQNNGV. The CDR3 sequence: CASSRGVLAGGGYNEQFF. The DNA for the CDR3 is TGTGCCAGCAGCCGGGGGGTCCTAGCAGGCGGGGGCTACAATGAGCAGTTCTTC.

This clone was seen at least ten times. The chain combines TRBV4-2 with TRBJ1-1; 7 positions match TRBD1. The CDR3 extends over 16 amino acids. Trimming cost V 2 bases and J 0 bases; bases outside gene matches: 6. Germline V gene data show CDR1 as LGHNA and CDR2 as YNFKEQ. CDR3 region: CASSQYRGGMNTEAFF. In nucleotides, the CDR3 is TGTGCCAGCAGCCAATACAGGGGCGGGATGAACACTGAAGCTTTCTTT.

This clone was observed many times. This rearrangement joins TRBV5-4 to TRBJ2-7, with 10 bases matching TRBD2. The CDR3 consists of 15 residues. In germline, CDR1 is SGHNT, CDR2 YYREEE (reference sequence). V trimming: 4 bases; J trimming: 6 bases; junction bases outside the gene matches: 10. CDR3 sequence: CASSANPGLATEQYF. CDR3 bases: TGTGCCAGCAGCGCGAACCCGGGACTAGCGACCGAGCAGTACTTC.

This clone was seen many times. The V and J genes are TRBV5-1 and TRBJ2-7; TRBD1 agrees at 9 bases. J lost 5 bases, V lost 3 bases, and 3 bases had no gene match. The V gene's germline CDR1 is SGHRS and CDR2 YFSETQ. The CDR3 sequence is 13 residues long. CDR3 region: CASSWTGDHEQYF. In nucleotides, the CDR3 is TGCGCCAGCAGCTGGACAGGGGACCACGAGCAGTACTTC.

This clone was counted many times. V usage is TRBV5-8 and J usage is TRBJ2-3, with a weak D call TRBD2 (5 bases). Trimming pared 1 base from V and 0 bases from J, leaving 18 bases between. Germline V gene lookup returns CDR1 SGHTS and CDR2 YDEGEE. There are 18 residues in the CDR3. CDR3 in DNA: TGTGCCAGCAGCTTGTTGGGAAGTGGAGGACTCAGCACAGATACGCAGTATTTT. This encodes CASSLLGSGGLSTDTQYF. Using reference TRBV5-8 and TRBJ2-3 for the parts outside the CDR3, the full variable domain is EAGVTQSPTHLIKTRGQQATLRCSPISGHTSVYWYQQALGLGLQFLLWYDEGEERNRGNFPPRFSGRQFPNYSSELNVNALELEDSALYLCASSLLGSGGLSTDTQYFGPGTRLTVL.